Listed below are T cell receptor beta chains from one sample, sequenced in a study of technical replicates of blood from a few donors. Method: immunoSEQ multiplex PCR; TCRdb's copy keeps in-frame clones and lacks some. The table has about 66,000 clones, about 89% seen once. Sequencing was performed on PBMCs. The receptors derive from a human donor in good health. Some clones in this sample may be carry-over from other donors' samples. Both conserved end residues are part of each CDR3. A D gene is named only where the DNA matches it firmly. Rows give clone size only sometimes, using once, few, many, or a class for an expanded clone.

j_gene,d_gene,abundance,v_gene,CDR3aa,CDR3nt
TRBJ2-1,TRBD2,.,TRBV7-8,CASSLKVQAGGGEQFF,TGTGCCAGCAGCTTAAAGGTTCAGGCGGGGGGCGGTGAGCAGTTCTTC
TRBJ2-3,TRBD2,.,TRBV4-3,CASSHETSGGPDTQYF,TGCGCCAGCAGCCACGAAACTAGCGGAGGCCCAGATACGCAGTATTTT
TRBJ2-1,.,.,TRBV7-2,CASSILDGGEQFF,TGTGCCAGCAGCATCCTTGATGGCGGAGAGCAGTTCTTC
TRBJ1-1,.,.,TRBV10-3,CAIMLAVNTEAFF,TGTGCCATCATGTTGGCAGTAAACACTGAAGCTTTCTTT
TRBJ2-2,.,few,TRBV9,CASSGGGGKAGELFF,TGTGCCAGCTCTGGAGGTGGGGGGAAAGCCGGGGAGCTGTTTTTT
TRBJ2-1,TRBD2,.,TRBV2,CASSEWVSGGYGNEQFF,TGTGCCAGCAGTGAATGGGTTAGCGGGGGTTATGGCAATGAGCAGTTCTTC
TRBJ2-3,TRBD2,once,TRBV5-1,CASSLGTSGGLFTQYF,TGCGCCAGCAGCCTAGGGACTAGCGGGGGACTCTTTACGCAGTATTTT
TRBJ2-7,.,.,TRBV13,CASSLGHWGSGGLGEQYF,TGTGCCAGCAGCTTAGGGCACTGGGGTAGCGGAGGGCTTGGCGAGCAGTACTTC
TRBJ1-5,TRBD1,.,TRBV6-6,CASSGTVVGQPQHF,TGTGCCAGCAGCGGGACAGTGGTCGGTCAGCCCCAGCATTTT
TRBJ1-4,TRBD1,.,TRBV2,CASSQGELANEKLFF,TGTGCCAGCAGCCAGGGGGAATTAGCTAATGAAAAACTGTTTTTT
TRBJ2-5,.,.,TRBV2,CASRYGVAPPQETQYF,TGTGCCAGCCGATACGGGGTAGCTCCCCCCCAAGAGACCCAGTACTTC
TRBJ2-5,.,once,TRBV29-1,CSVEASKETQYF,TGCAGCGTTGAGGCTAGCAAAGAGACCCAGTACTTC
TRBJ2-1,.,.,TRBV7-9,CASSLWGGNEQFF,TGTGCCAGCAGCTTATGGGGAGGAAATGAGCAGTTCTTC
TRBJ1-1,.,many,TRBV21-1,CASSKALRPPRRAFF,TGTGCCAGCAGCAAAGCGCTTCGTCCCCCGAGGAGAGCTTTCTTT
TRBJ2-3,TRBD2,.,TRBV7-3,CASSPSGGAGTQYF,TGTGCCAGCAGCCCGAGCGGGGGGGCGGGTACGCAGTATTTT
TRBJ2-5,.,.,TRBV4-2,CASSPYTVGQGISPYF,.
TRBJ2-7,.,.,TRBV7-2,CASSLGGALRYEQYF,TGTGCCAGCAGCTTAGGTGGGGCCCTAAGGTACGAGCAGTACTTC
TRBJ2-7,TRBD2,once,TRBV7-9,CASSLASGSTYEQYF,TGTGCCAGCAGTCTAGCTAGCGGGAGCACCTACGAGCAGTACTTC
TRBJ2-3,.,.,TRBV19,CASSPRGADTQYF,TGTGCCAGTAGCCCTCGCGGGGCAGATACGCAGTATTTT
TRBJ2-7,.,once,TRBV28,CASSPPGFEQYF,TGTGCCAGCAGTCCCCCCGGGTTCGAGCAGTACTTC
TRBJ2-7,.,.,TRBV10-3,CAISEGRETEQYF,TGTGCCATCAGTGAGGGCAGGGAAACCGAGCAGTACTTC
TRBJ2-3,TRBD2,.,TRBV27,CASSGLADRMDTQYF,TGTGCCAGCAGTGGACTAGCAGATCGAATGGATACGCAGTATTTT
TRBJ1-2,TRBD1,.,TRBV7-9,CASSIGVAGGADYGYTF,TGTGCCAGCAGCATAGGGGTTGCAGGGGGCGCTGACTATGGCTACACCTTC
TRBJ1-5,.,.,TRBV7-2,CASTPAPSSNQPQHF,TGTGCCAGCACCCCTGCCCCGAGTAGCAATCAGCCCCAGCATTTT
TRBJ2-5,.,few,TRBV5-5,CASSLAMETQYF,TGTGCCAGCAGCTTGGCCATGGAGACCCAGTACTTC
TRBJ2-1,TRBD2,.,TRBV27,CASSPWTSGDNEQFF,TGTGCCAGCAGTCCGTGGACTAGCGGGGACAATGAGCAGTTCTTC
TRBJ2-7,.,once,TRBV5-6,CASSSYLGAKFEQYF,TGTGCCAGCAGCTCGTACCTAGGGGCAAAGTTCGAGCAGTACTTC
TRBJ1-2,.,.,TRBV10-3,CAISESRGYGYTF,TGTGCCATCAGTGAGTCACGGGGCTATGGCTACACCTTC
TRBJ1-3,.,.,TRBV6-5,CASSYKGGSGNTIYF,TGTGCCAGCAGTTACAAGGGAGGATCTGGAAACACCATATATTTT
TRBJ2-7,.,once,TRBV4-2,CASSQDLAASYEQYF,TGTGCCAGCAGCCAAGACCTTGCGGCATCCTACGAGCAGTACTTC
TRBJ2-7,.,.,TRBV10-3,CAISMTEAYEQYF,TGTGCCATCAGTATGACGGAGGCCTACGAGCAGTACTTC
TRBJ2-1,TRBD2,.,TRBV19,CASRTSGSSYNEQFF,TGTGCCAGTAGGACTAGCGGAAGCTCCTACAATGAGCAGTTCTTC
TRBJ2-1,.,.,TRBV9,CASSVVGGGGNEQFF,TGTGCCAGCAGCGTAGTGGGAGGCGGCGGCAATGAGCAGTTCTTC
TRBJ2-7,.,.,TRBV12-5,CASVAWVGGRYEQYF,TGTGCTAGTGTCGCGTGGGTAGGGGGACGATACGAGCAGTACTTC
TRBJ2-3,TRBD2,few,TRBV6-6,CASSISGGAYDTQYF,TGTGCCAGCAGTATTAGCGGGGGGGCTTACGATACGCAGTATTTT
TRBJ2-3,TRBD1,.,TRBV2,CASSAQLTGGADTQYF,TGTGCCAGCAGTGCGCAACTCACAGGGGGCGCAGATACGCAGTATTTT
TRBJ1-1,.,.,TRBV2,CASSVGLSGRTEAFF,TGTGCCAGCAGTGTCGGCCTGTCAGGGCGCACTGAAGCTTTCTTT
TRBJ2-7,.,.,TRBV19,CASTDSVSYEQYF,TGTGCCAGTACGGACAGCGTTTCCTACGAGCAGTACTTC
TRBJ2-7,TRBD1,few,TRBV5-1,CASSLAGRAGGYEQYF,TGCGCCAGCAGCTTGGCCGGGCGGGCAGGGGGCTACGAGCAGTACTTC
TRBJ1-2,.,.,TRBV27,CASSLFPQNYGYTF,TGTGCCAGCAGTTTATTCCCACAGAACTATGGCTACACCTTC
TRBJ2-5,TRBD2,.,TRBV14,CASSQESSGGFLQETQYF,TGTGCCAGCAGCCAAGAATCAAGCGGGGGTTTCCTACAAGAGACCCAGTACTTC
TRBJ2-7,TRBD1,.,TRBV5-1,CASSLGDRGFGEQYF,TGCGCCAGCAGCTTAGGAGACAGGGGGTTCGGCGAGCAGTACTTC
TRBJ2-5,.,.,TRBV5-4,CASRVGAGETQYF,TGTGCCAGCAGAGTGGGGGCCGGGGAGACCCAGTACTTC
TRBJ2-7,TRBD2,.,TRBV10-2,CASTGGRISYEQYF,TGCGCCTCCACGGGAGGGCGGATCTCCTACGAGCAGTACTTC
TRBJ2-1,TRBD1,.,TRBV7-2,CASSFGTDLNEQFF,TGTGCCAGCAGCTTCGGGACAGATCTCAATGAGCAGTTCTTC
TRBJ2-1,.,few,TRBV19,CASSILEGREQFF,TGTGCCAGTAGTATATTGGAGGGGCGAGAGCAGTTCTTC
TRBJ2-1,.,.,TRBV29-1,CSVAGLLWTHEQFF,TGCAGCGTCGCGGGACTCCTTTGGACCCATGAGCAGTTCTTC
TRBJ1-6,.,.,TRBV5-1,CASSIAGVSPLHF,TGCGCCAGCAGTATCGCAGGGGTGTCACCCCTCCACTTT
TRBJ2-7,TRBD2,.,TRBV6-6,CASSNGGTYEQYF,TGTGCCAGCAGCAACGGGGGGACCTACGAGCAGTACTTC
TRBJ2-3,TRBD2,.,TRBV19,CASRVAAGGRTDTQYF,TGTGCCAGTCGTGTCGCGGCGGGAGGTAGGACAGATACGCAGTATTTT
TRBJ2-3,TRBD2,.,TRBV7-3,CASSLVSGMTDTQYF,TGTGCCAGCAGCTTGGTTAGCGGGATGACAGATACGCAGTATTTT
TRBJ1-1,TRBD1,.,TRBV5-5,CASSPGTGGGYTEAFF,TGTGCCAGCAGCCCCGGGACAGGGGGCGGGTACACTGAAGCTTTCTTT
TRBJ2-3,TRBD2,.,TRBV19,CASSMGLAGGRLGTDTQYF,TGTGCCAGTAGTATGGGGCTAGCGGGGGGCAGACTGGGGACAGATACGCAGTATTTT